The 10 T cell receptor beta chains reported below all come from one sample, sequenced in a study of T cells in Graves' hyperthyroidism and ophthalmopathy. RNA transcripts yielded amplified TCR beta CDR3 regions. The study used the HTBI primer set for a first-round RT-PCR of the TCR CDR3. TCRdb itself ran the multiplex PCR reads through MiXCR, one entry per CDR3 protein. The sample lists 660,000 or so distinct CDR3 sequences, about 20% occurring once. The source material was blood. The source is a man younger than 40 with Graves' ophthalmopathy.

This clonotype was seen more than once but under ten times. V gene TRBV12-3 or TRBV12-4 combines with J gene TRBJ2-3; possibly TRBD1 or TRBD2 for D (6 bases each). Trimming took off 5 bases at V and 0 bases at J, with 9 bases between the two ends. The CDR3 loop spans 14 amino acids. CDR3 bases: TGTGCCAGCAGTCCGGGGGCTAGCACAGATACGCAGTATTTT. Translation: CASSPGASTDTQYF.

This chain joins TRBV5-1 and TRBJ2-3, with 8 bases identical to TRBD2. The V segment lost 4 bases and the J segment 4 bases; nucleotides outside the gene matches: 11. This CDR3 is built from 16 residues. Germline values: CDR1 SGHRS, CDR2 YFSETQ. The CDR3 is CASSPPSGSAPDTQYF. CDR3 DNA: TGCGCCAGCAGCCCGCCGAGCGGGAGTGCTCCAGATACGCAGTATTTT.

This clonotype was observed a handful of times. V and J are TRBV6-1 and TRBJ2-1; TRBD2 aligns across 15 bases. Germline CDR1 MNHNS, CDR2 SASEGT. The CDR3 extends over 16 amino acids. V lost 5 bases and J lost 7; bases outside the gene matches: 6. The CDR3 region is CASSKGLAGGHNEQFF. The CDR3 nucleotides read TGTGCCAGCAGTAAGGGACTAGCGGGAGGCCATAATGAGCAGTTCTTC.

Many counts were recorded for this clonotype. The chain joins TRBV27 to TRBJ1-1; 8 bases are a match to TRBD1. Germline V CDR1 and CDR2: MNHEY, SMNVEV (reference sequence). The CDR3 totals 15 residues. V trimming: 4 bases; J trimming: 4 bases; junction bases outside the gene matches: 8. CDR3 amino acids: CASSSSGGWGTEAFF. DNA of the CDR3: TGTGCCAGCAGTTCATCAGGGGGCTGGGGCACTGAAGCTTTCTTT.

The V gene is TRBV12-3 or TRBV12-4, the J gene TRBJ1-1, with D unresolved. Deletions cut 2 bases from V and 2 bases from J, with 12 bases between. There are 15 residues in the CDR3. DNA for the CDR3: TGTGCCAGCAGTTTATGGAGGGCAATAAACACTGAAGCTTTCTTT. The encoded protein is CASSLWRAINTEAFF.

This clonotype was found many times. CDR3 residues: CASSPQLAEQFF. The DNA for the CDR3 is TGTGCCAGCAGCCCGCAGCTGGCAGAGCAGTTCTTC. The chain combines TRBV11-2 with TRBJ2-1; D not resolved. This CDR3 comprises 12 residues. Germline V gene lookup returns CDR1 SGHAT and CDR2 FQNNGV. The V and J ends lost 5 bases and 10 bases respectively, with 12 bases between them.

Many counts were recorded for this clonotype. The rearrangement joins TRBV5-6 to TRBJ2-7; D may be TRBD2 (6 bases). The CDR3 spans 16 residues. Germline CDR1 SGHDT, CDR2 YYEEEE. V shed 4 bases and J shed 0 bases, with 17 bases lying between them. The CDR3 here is CASSLHSGLNSYEQYF. CDR3 nucleotides: TGTGCCAGCAGCCTCCATTCGGGACTTAACTCCTACGAGCAGTACTTC. Complete variable domain (other parts from reference TRBV5-6 and TRBJ2-7): DAGVTQSPTHLIKTRGQQVTLRCSPKSGHDTVSWYQQALGQGPQFIFQYYEEEERQRGNFPDRFSGHQFPNYSSELNVNALLLGDSALYLCASSLHSGLNSYEQYFGPGTRLTVT.

There are many counts of this clonotype. The chain carries TRBV7-2 and TRBJ2-5; TRBD1 might be the D (6 bases). With 5 bases removed from V and 1 base from J, the gap between germline ends came to 11 bases. CDR3 length: 14 amino acids. Germline loops: CDR1 SGHTA, CDR2 FQGNSA. CDR3 sequence reads: CASSPQGSQETQYF. CDR3 sequence (DNA): TGTGCCAGCAGCCCACAGGGTTCCCAAGAGACCCAGTACTTC. Supplemented by reference TRBV7-2 and TRBJ2-5, the full variable domain reads GAGVSQSPSNKVTEKGKDVELRCDPISGHTALYWYRQSLGQGLEFLIYFQGNSAPDKSGLPSDRFSAERTGGSVSTLTIQRTQQEDSAVYLCASSPQGSQETQYFGPGTRLLVL.

This clonotype was seen a few times. V usage is TRBV20-1 and J usage is TRBJ1-6; D ambiguous. V was pared by 0 bases and J by 7 bases, with 13 bases between. Germline CDR1 and CDR2: DFQATT and SNEGSKA (reference sequence). The CDR3 is 15 residues long. This CDR3 is CSARDQIGWNSPLHF. Here the CDR3 DNA reads TGCAGTGCTAGAGACCAGATCGGATGGAATTCACCCCTCCACTTT.

The table lists this clonotype with a few counts. The chain is built from TRBV14 and TRBJ1-3; D may be TRBD1 (6 bases). With 1 base removed from V and 4 bases from J, the gap between germline ends came to 8 bases. Germline V CDR1 and CDR2: SGHDN, FVKESK. The length of the CDR3 is 14 residues. Here the CDR3 reads CASSQARGGNTIYF. As DNA, the CDR3 is TGTGCCAGCAGCCAAGCCAGGGGAGGAAACACCATATATTTT.